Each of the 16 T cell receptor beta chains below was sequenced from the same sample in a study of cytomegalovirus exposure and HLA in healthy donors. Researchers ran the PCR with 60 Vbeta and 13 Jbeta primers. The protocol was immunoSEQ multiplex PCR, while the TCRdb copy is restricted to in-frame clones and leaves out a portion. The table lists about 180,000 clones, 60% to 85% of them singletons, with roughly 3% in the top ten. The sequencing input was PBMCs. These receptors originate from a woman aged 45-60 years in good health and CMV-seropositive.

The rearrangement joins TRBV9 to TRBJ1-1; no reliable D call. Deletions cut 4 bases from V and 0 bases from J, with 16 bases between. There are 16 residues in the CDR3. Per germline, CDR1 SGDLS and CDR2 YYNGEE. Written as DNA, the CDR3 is TGTGCCAGCAGCACGGAAACAGCTACCCTGAACACTGAAGCTTTCTTT. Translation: CASSTETATLNTEAFF.

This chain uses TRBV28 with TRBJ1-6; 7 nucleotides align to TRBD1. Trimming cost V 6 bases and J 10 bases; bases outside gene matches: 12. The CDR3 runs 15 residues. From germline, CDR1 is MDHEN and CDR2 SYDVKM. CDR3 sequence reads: CASSPPRGLGSPLHF. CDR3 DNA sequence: TGTGCCAGCAGCCCCCCCAGGGGGTTGGGATCACCCCTCCACTTT.

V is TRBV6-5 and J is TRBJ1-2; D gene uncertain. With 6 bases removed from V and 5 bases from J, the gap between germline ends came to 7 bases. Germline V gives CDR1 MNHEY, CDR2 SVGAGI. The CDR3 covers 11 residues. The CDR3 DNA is TGTGCCAGCAGCCACGGGTATGGCTACACCTTC. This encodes CASSHGYGYTF.

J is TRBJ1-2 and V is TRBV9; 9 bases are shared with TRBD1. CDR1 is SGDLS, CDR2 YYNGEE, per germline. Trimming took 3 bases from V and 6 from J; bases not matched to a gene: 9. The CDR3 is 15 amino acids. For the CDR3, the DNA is TGTGCCAGCAGCGACTCCGGGACAGGGAGGGATGGCTACACCTTC. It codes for CASSDSGTGRDGYTF.

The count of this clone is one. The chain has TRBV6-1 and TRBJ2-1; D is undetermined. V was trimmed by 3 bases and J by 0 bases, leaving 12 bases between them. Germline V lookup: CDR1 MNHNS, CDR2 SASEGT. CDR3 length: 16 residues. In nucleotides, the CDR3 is TGTGCCAGCAGTGATCGGGTAGGAGACTCCTACAATGAGCAGTTCTTC. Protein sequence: CASSDRVGDSYNEQFF.

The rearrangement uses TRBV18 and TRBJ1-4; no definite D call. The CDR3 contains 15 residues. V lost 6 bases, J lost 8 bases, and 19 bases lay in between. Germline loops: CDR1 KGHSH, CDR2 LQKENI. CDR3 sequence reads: CASSPISSGREKLFF. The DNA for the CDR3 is TGTGCCAGCTCCCCCATAAGCTCGGGTAGAGAAAAACTGTTTTTT.

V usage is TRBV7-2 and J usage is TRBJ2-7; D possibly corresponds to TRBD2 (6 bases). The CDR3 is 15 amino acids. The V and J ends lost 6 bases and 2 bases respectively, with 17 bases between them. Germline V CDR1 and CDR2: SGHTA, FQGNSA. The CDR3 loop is CASSLGAGSAYEQYF. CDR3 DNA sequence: TGTGCCAGCAGTTTGGGAGCGGGTTCGGCCTACGAGCAGTACTTC.

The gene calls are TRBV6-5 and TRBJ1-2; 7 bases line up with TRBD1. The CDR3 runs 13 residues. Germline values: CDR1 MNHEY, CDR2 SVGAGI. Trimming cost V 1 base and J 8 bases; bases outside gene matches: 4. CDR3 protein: CASSYLDRRGYTF. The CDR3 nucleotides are TGTGCCAGCAGTTACTTGGACAGGCGGGGCTACACCTTC.

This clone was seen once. CDR3: CASSGDNHYEQYF. CDR3 coding DNA: TGTGCCAGCAGTGGGGACAATCACTACGAGCAGTACTTC. The chain links TRBV2 to TRBJ2-7; tentatively, D is TRBD1 (6 bases). Trimming pared 4 bases from V and 3 bases from J, leaving 10 bases between. Germline V gene lookup returns CDR1 SNHLY and CDR2 FYNNEI. CDR3 size: 13 residues.

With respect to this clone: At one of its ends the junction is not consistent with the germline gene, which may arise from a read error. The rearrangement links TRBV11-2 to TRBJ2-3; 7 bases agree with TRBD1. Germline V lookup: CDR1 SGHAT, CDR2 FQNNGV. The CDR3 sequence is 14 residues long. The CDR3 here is CASSQGDSRDTQYF. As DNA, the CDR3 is TGTGCCAGCAGCCAGGGGGACAGCAGAGATACGCAGTATTTT.

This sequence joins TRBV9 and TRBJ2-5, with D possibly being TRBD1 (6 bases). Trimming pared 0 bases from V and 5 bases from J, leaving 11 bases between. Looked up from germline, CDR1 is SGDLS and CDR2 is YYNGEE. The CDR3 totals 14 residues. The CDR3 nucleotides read TGTGCCAGCAGCGTAGGCAGGGGCGGGGAGACCCAGTACTTC. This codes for CASSVGRGGETQYF.

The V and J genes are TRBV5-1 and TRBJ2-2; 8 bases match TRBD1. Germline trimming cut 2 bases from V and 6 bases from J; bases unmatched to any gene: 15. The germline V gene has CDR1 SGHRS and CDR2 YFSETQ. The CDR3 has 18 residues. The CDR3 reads CASSFSVADRAYPGELFF. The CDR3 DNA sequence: TGCGCCAGCAGCTTCAGTGTGGCGGACAGGGCTTATCCCGGGGAGCTGTTTTTT.

The CDR3 here is CASSIGASDFAYQETQYF. In nucleotides, the CDR3 is TGTGCCAGTAGTATAGGGGCTTCGGACTTTGCGTACCAAGAGACCCAGTACTTC. The chain recombines TRBV19 with TRBJ2-5, with a tentative D call TRBD2 (5 bases). Germline V gene lookup returns CDR1 LNHDA and CDR2 SQIVND (reference sequence). Trimming removed 1 base at V and 0 bases at J, with 18 bases between. The CDR3 has 18 amino acids.

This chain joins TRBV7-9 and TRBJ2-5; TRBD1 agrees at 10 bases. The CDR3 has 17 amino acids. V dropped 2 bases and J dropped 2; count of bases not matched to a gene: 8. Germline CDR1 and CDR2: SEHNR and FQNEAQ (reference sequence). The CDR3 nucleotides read TGTGCCAGCAGCTTATTCGCGACAGGGGGCTTTCAAGAGACCCAGTACTTC. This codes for CASSLFATGGFQETQYF.

The chain's CDR3 is CASSPPGVNEQFF. CDR3 sequence (DNA): TGTGCCAGCTCACCCCCGGGGGTCAATGAGCAGTTCTTC. The chain recombines TRBV18 with TRBJ2-1; tentatively, D is TRBD2 (6 bases). The CDR3 runs 13 residues. V was shortened by 3 bases and J by 6 bases, with 9 bases between the two germline ends. CDR1 is KGHSH and CDR2 is LQKENI in the germline V gene.

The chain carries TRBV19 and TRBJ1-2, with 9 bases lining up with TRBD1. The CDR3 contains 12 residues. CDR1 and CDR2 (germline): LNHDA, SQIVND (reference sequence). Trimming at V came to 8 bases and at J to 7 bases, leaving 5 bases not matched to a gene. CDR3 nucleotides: TGTGCCAGTGGGGACAGGGAGGGTGGCTACACCTTC. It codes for CASGDREGGYTF. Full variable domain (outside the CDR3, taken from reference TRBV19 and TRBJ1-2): DGGITQSPKYLFRKEGQNVTLSCEQNLNHDAMYWYRQDPGQGLRLIYYSQIVNDFQKGDIAEGYSVSREKKESFPLTVTSAQKNPTAFYLCASGDREGGYTFGSGTRLTVV.